This TCR beta chain was profiled in a study of T cell responses to AZD1222 COVID-19 vaccine. Trimming cost V 3 bases and J 1 base, with 8 bases left between them. Germline V gene sequence: CDR1 DFQATT, CDR2 SNEGSKA (reference sequence). This CDR3 is built from 13 residues. The sample holds one count of this clone. The table came from immunoSEQ multiplex PCR; TCRdb's copy has only in-frame clones and leaves some out. This table has approximately 84,000 clones, roughly nine tenths appearing once. The input for sequencing was peripheral blood, taken on day 0 of AZD1222 vaccination. This receptor was taken from an adult in good health. V usage is TRBV20-1 and J usage is TRBJ2-3, with a weak D call TRBD2 (6 bases). This CDR3 is CSASSGRTDTQYF. The DNA for the CDR3 is TGCAGTGCTAGTAGCGGCCGCACAGATACGCAGTATTTT.